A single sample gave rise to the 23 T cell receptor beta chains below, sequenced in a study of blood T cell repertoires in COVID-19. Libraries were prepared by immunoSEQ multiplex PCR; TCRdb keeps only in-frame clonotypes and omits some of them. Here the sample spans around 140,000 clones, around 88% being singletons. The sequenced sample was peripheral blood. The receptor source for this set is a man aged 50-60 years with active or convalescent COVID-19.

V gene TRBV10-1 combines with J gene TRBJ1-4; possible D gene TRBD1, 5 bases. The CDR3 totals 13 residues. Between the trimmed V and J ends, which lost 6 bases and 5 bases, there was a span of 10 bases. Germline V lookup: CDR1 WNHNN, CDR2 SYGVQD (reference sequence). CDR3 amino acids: CASRQDENEKLFF. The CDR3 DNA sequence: TGCGCCAGCAGACAGGATGAGAATGAAAAACTGTTTTTT.

CDR3 sequence (DNA): TGTGCCAGCAGTTCCCGATCGGGACAGTACTTC. Its protein is CASSSRSGQYF. The rearrangement uses TRBV27 and TRBJ2-7, with D perhaps matching TRBD2 (5 bases). Germline V gene sequence: CDR1 MNHEY, CDR2 SMNVEV (reference sequence). The germline V and J ends were trimmed by 4 bases and 10 bases, with 11 bases remaining between them. The CDR3 sequence is 11 residues long.

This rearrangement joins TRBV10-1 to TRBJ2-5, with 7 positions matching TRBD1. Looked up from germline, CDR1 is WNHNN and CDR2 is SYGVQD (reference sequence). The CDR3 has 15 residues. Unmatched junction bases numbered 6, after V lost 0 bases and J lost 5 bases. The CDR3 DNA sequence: TGCGCCAGCAGTGAGTCAGGGGGCGCGGTGGAGACCCAGTACTTC. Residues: CASSESGGAVETQYF.

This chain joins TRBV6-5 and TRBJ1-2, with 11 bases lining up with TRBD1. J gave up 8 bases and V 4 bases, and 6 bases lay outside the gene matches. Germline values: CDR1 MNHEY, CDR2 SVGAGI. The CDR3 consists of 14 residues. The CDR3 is CASSWDRGRKGYTF. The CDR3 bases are TGTGCCAGCAGTTGGGACAGGGGGAGAAAGGGCTACACCTTC.

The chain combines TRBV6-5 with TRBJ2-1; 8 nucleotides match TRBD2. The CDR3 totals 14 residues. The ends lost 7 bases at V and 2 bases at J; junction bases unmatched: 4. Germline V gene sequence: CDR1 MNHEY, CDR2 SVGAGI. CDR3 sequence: CASTTGGAYNEQFF. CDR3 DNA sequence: TGTGCCAGCACTACGGGAGGGGCCTACAATGAGCAGTTCTTC.

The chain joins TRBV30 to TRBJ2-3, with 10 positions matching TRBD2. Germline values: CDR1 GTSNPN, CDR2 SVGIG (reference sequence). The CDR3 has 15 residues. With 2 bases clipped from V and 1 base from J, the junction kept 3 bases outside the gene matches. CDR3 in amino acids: CAWSPLAGGTDTQYF. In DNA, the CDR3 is TGTGCCTGGAGTCCGCTAGCGGGAGGCACAGATACGCAGTATTTT.

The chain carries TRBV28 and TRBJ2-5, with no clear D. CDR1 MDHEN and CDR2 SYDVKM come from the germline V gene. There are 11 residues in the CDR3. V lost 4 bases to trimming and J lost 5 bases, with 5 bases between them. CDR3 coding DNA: TGTGCCAGCAGTTATGCGGAGACCCAGTACTTC. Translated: CASSYAETQYF.

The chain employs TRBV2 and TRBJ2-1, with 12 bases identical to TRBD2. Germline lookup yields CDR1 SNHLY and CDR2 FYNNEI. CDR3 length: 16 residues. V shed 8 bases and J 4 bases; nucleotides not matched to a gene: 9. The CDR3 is CASSVTSGGRYNEQFF. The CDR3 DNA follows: TGTGCCAGCTCCGTGACTAGCGGGGGTCGATACAATGAGCAGTTCTTC.

The CDR3 DNA reads as TGTGCCAGCAGCTTAGCTTCTCCGGGAGCCTACAATGAGCAGTTCTTC. This encodes CASSLASPGAYNEQFF. This rearrangement joins TRBV7-2 to TRBJ2-1; D is possibly TRBD2 (6 bases). With 0 bases removed from V and 2 bases from J, the gap between germline ends came to 11 bases. In germline, CDR1 is SGHTA, CDR2 FQGNSA. CDR3 size: 16 residues. Together with reference TRBV7-2 and TRBJ2-1, the CDR3 gives the full variable domain: GAGVSQSPSNKVTEKGKDVELRCDPISGHTALYWYRQSLGQGLEFLIYFQGNSAPDKSGLPSDRFSAERTGGSVSTLTIQRTQQEDSAVYLCASSLASPGAYNEQFFGPGTRLTVL.

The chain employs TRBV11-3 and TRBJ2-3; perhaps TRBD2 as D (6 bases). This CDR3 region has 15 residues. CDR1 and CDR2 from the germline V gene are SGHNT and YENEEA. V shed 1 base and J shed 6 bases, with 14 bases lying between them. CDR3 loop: CASSLGDWAADTQYF. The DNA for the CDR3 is TGTGCCAGCAGCTTAGGGGACTGGGCGGCGGATACGCAGTATTTT.

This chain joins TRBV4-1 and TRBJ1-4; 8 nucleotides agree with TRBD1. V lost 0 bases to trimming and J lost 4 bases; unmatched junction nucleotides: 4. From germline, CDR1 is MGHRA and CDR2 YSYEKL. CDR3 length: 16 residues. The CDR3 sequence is CASSQDGGQGNEKLFF. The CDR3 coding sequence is TGCGCCAGCAGCCAAGATGGAGGACAGGGTAATGAAAAACTGTTTTTT.

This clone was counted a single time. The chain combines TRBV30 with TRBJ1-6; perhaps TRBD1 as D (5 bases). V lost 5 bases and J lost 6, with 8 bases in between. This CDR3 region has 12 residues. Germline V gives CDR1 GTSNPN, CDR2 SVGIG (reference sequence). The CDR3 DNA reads TGTGCCTGGCAGGGAGGTAATTCACCCCTCCACTTT. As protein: CAWQGGNSPLHF.

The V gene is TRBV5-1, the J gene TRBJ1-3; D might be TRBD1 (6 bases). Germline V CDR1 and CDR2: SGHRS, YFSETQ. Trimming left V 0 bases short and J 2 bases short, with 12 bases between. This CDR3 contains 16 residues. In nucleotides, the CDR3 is TGCGCCAGCAGCTTGGTCATGTCAGGGGCTGGAAACACCATATATTTT. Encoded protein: CASSLVMSGAGNTIYF.

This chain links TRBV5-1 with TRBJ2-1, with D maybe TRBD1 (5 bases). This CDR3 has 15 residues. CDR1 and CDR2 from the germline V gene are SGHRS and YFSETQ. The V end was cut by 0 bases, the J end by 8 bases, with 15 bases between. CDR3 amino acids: CASSLGQGKAYEQFF. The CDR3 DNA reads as TGCGCCAGCAGCTTGGGTCAGGGTAAGGCCTATGAGCAGTTCTTC.

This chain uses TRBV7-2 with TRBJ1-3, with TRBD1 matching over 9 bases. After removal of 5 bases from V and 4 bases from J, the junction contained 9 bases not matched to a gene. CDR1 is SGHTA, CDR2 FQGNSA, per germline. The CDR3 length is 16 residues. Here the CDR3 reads CASSRDRVFFGNTIYF. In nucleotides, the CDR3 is TGTGCCAGCAGCAGGGACAGGGTTTTTTTCGGAAACACCATATATTTT.

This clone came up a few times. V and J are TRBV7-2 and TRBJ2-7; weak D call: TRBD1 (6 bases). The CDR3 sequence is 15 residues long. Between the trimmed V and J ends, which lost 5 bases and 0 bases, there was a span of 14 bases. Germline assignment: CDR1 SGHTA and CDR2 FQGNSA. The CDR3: CASSQQGRGSYEQYF. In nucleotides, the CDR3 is TGTGCCAGCAGCCAACAGGGAAGGGGCTCCTACGAGCAGTACTTC. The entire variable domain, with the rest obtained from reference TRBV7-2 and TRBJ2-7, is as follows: GAGVSQSPSNKVTEKGKDVELRCDPISGHTALYWYRQSLGQGLEFLIYFQGNSAPDKSGLPSDRFSAERTGGSVSTLTIQRTQQEDSAVYLCASSQQGRGSYEQYFGPGTRLTVT.

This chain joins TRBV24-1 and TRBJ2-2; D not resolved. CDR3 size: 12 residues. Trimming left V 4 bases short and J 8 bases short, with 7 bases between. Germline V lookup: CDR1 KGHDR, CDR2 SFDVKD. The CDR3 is CATSESSGELFF. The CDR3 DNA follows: TGTGCCACCAGTGAGAGTTCAGGGGAGCTGTTTTTT.

CDR3 sequence: CASSYGTLSYEQYF. Written as DNA, the CDR3 is TGTGCCAGCAGTTACGGGACTCTCTCCTACGAGCAGTACTTC. The chain employs TRBV6-2 or TRBV6-3 and TRBJ2-7; D is possibly TRBD2 (6 bases). The CDR3 consists of 14 residues. Germline CDR1 is MNHEY and CDR2 is SVGEGT. The V end lost 2 bases, the J end lost 0 bases, and 8 bases lay between the germline ends.

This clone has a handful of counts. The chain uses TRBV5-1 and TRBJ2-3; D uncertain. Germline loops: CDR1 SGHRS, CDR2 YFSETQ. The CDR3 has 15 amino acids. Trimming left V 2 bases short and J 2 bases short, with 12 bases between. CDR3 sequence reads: CASSFDLLNTDTQYF. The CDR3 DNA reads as TGCGCCAGCAGCTTTGACTTGTTAAACACAGATACGCAGTATTTT.

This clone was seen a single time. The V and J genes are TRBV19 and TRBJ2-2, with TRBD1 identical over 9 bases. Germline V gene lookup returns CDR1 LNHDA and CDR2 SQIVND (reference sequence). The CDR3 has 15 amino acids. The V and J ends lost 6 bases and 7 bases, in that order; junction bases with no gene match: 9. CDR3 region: CASRTYRGQSGELFF. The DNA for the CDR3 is TGTGCCAGTAGGACGTACAGGGGGCAAAGCGGGGAGCTGTTTTTT. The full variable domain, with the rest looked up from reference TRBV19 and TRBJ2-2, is DGGITQSPKYLFRKEGQNVTLSCEQNLNHDAMYWYRQDPGQGLRLIYYSQIVNDFQKGDIAEGYSVSREKKESFPLTVTSAQKNPTAFYLCASRTYRGQSGELFFGEGSRLTVL.

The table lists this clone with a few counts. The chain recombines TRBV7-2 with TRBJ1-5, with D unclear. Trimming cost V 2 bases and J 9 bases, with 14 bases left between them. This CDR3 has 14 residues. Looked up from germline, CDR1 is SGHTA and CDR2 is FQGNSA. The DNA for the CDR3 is TGTGCCAGCAGCTTAAAAATCGGGTTGGCGCCCCAGCATTTT. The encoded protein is CASSLKIGLAPQHF.

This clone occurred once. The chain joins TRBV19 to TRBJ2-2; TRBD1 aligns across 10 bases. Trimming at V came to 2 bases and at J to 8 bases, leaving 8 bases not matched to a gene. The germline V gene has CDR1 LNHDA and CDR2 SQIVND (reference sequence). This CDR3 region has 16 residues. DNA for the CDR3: TGTGCCAGTAGTATACGACAGGGGGCGATGAGAGGGGAGCTGTTTTTT. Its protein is CASSIRQGAMRGELFF.

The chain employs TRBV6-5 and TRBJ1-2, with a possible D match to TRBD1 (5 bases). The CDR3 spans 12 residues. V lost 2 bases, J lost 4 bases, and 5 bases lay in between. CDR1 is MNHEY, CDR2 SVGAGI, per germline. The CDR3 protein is CASSYRGYGYTF. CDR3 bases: TGTGCCAGCAGTTACAGGGGCTATGGCTACACCTTC.